This T cell receptor beta chain derives from a study of shared clonotypes between healthy human individuals. Study-wide results and caveats: Some naive CD4 clonotypes, around 4.9%, turned up in common across a handful of donors. In this cohort, only blood was sampled, and tissue repertoires likely differ.

CDR3 size: 13 residues. The V and J ends lost 7 bases and 0 bases respectively, with 7 bases between them. CDR1 SQVTM and CDR2 ANQGSEA come from the germline V gene. With respect to this clone: The target antigen is unknown.

The CD4+ fraction was divided into a CD45RA+ naive subset and a CD45RA-negative memory subset. This table comes from immunoSEQ multiplex PCR, and its TCRdb copy is limited to in-frame clones, with some not included. The sample yields some 500,000 clones, approximately 95% seen once. The sequencing input was naive CD4+ T cells sorted from blood. Subset in this sample: CD45RA+ positively selected. The clonotype comes from a woman in her thirties in good health. The rearrangement joins TRBV29-1 to TRBJ2-6; D call uncertain. Written as DNA, the CDR3 is TGCAGCGCTAAGATCTCTGGGGCCAACGTCCTGACTTTC. The encoded protein is CSAKISGANVLTF.